The present TCR beta chain was sequenced within a study of shared clonotypes between healthy human individuals. Study background: A donor's plate count was three for CD4 naive and three for CD4 memory; CD8 naive had two and CD8 memory one. General observations from the study: Owing to a small donor count, the genetic and exposure-history diversity represented was limited.

Genomic DNA belonging to each subset was distributed in equal measure over several immunoSEQ plates. TCRdb keeps only in-frame clones here, not all; method: immunoSEQ multiplex PCR. This sample has roughly 1,800,000 clones, with about 95% found just once. Naive CD8 isolation took CD45RO-negative cells positively selected for CCR7 and excluded terminally differentiated effector memory CD45RA+ cells. On this clone itself: What it binds is not known. This CDR3 is also generated by other DNA sequences in the sample.

CDR1 MDHEN and CDR2 SYDVKM come from the germline V gene. V lost 2 bases to trimming and J lost 4 bases, with 12 bases between them. The length of the CDR3 is 14 residues. Sequenced sample: naive CD8+ T cells sorted from blood. The sequence was collected from a young man in good health. V is TRBV28 and J is TRBJ2-7; possible D gene TRBD1, 7 bases. Here the CDR3 DNA reads TGTGCCAGCAGTTTACAGGGGGGCAGTTACGAGCAGTACTTC. This translates into CASSLQGGSYEQYF.